This T cell receptor beta chain was sequenced in a study of cytomegalovirus exposure and HLA in healthy donors. As regards this clone: Antigen: not known.

PCR employed 60 Vbeta and 13 Jbeta primers. Produced via immunoSEQ multiplex PCR; TCRdb's table is partial and in-frame only. The sample lists approximately 70,000 clones, around three quarters occurring once. CDR3 length: 16 residues. Germline values: CDR1 SGHTA, CDR2 FQGNSA. V shed 1 base and J shed 0 bases, with 10 bases lying between them. General observations from the study: Most TCRs appeared rarely, but some public TCRs recurred in many donors. Fewer N-insertions than the roughly 700-donor mean were reportedly shown by an Asian-associated ancestry cluster in a later analysis.

The chain recombines TRBV7-2 with TRBJ1-5; no clear D gene. The sequence was obtained from a man aged 50 to 60 in good health and CMV-seronegative. The specimen sequenced was PBMCs. The DNA for the CDR3 is TGTGCCAGCAGCTTAGGGGCACCATATAGCAATCAGCCCCAGCATTTT. This gives the protein CASSLGAPYSNQPQHF.